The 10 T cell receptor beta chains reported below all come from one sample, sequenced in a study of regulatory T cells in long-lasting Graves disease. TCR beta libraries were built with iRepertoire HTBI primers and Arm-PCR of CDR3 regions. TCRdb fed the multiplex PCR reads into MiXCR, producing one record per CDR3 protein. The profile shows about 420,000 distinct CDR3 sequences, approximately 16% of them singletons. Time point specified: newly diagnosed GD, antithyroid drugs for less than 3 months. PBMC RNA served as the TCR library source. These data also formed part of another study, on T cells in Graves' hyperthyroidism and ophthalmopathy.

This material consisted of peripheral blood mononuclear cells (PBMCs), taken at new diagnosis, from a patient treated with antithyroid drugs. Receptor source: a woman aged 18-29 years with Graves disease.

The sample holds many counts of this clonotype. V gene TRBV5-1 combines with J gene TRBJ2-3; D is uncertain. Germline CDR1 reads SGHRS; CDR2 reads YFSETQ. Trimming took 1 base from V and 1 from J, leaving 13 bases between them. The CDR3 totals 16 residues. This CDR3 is CASSLNGFGGTDTQYF. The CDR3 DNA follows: TGCGCCAGCAGCTTGAACGGCTTCGGTGGCACAGATACGCAGTATTTT.

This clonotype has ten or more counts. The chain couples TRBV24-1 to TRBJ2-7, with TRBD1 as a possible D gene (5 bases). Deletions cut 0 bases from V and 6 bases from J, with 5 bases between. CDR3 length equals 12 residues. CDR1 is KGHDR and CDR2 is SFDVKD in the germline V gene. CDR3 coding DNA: TGTGCCACCAGTGATTTGCAGGGCGAGCAGTACTTC. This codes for CATSDLQGEQYF.

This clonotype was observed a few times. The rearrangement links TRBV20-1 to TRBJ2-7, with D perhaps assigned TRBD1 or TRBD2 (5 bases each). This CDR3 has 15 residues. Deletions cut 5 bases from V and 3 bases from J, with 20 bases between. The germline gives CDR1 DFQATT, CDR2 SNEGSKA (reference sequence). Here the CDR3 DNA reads TGCAGTGCTCTACCCCCCGGGACCGTGGACTACGAGCAGTACTTC. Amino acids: CSALPPGTVDYEQYF.

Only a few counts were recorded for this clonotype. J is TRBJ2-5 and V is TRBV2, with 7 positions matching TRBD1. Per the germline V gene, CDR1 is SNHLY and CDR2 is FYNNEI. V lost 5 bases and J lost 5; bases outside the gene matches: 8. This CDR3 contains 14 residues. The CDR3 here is CASSRQGRGETQYF. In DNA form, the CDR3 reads TGTGCCAGCAGTCGACAGGGAAGGGGGGAGACCCAGTACTTC.

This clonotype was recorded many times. The CDR3 bases are TGTGCCAGCGGACCGGGAGTAGGAGATGAGCAGTTCTTC. Its protein product is CASGPGVGDEQFF. The chain combines TRBV7-2 with TRBJ2-1; D is perhaps TRBD2 (6 bases). This CDR3 is 13 amino acids long. V lost 8 bases and J 8 bases, leaving 16 bases between the germline ends. CDR1 and CDR2 (germline): SGHTA, FQGNSA.

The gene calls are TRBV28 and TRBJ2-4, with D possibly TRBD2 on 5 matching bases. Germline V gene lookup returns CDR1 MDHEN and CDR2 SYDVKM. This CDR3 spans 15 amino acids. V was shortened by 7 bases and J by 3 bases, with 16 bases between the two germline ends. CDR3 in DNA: TGTGCCAGCACCACCTTAGAGGGAGACAAAAACATTCAGTACTTC. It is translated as CASTTLEGDKNIQYF.

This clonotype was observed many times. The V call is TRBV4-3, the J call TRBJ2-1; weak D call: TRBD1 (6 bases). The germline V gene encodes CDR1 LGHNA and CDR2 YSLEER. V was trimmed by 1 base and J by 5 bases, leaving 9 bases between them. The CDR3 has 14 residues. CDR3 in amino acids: CASSQGTVDNEQFF. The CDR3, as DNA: TGCGCCAGCAGCCAAGGGACAGTAGACAATGAGCAGTTCTTC.

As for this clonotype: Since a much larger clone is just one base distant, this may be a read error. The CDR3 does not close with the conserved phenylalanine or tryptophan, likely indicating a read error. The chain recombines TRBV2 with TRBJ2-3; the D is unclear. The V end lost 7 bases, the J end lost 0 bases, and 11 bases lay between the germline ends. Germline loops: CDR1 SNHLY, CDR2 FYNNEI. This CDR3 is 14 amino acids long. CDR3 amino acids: CASTSSGSTDTQYS. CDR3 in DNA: TGTGCCAGCACGTCCTCTGGAAGCACAGATACGCAGTATTCT.

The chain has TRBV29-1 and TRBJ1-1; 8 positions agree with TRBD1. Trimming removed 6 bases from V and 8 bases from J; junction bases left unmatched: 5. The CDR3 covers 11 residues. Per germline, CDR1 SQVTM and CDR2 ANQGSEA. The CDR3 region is CSVRQGKEAFF. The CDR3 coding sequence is TGCAGCGTCCGACAGGGGAAAGAAGCTTTCTTT.

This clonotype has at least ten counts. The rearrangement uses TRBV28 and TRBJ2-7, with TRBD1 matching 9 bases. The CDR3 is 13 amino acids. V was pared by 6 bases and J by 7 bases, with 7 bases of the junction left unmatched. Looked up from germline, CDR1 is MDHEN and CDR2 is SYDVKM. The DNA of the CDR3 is TGTGCCAGCAGCCGAGGGACAGGGAGAGAGCAGTACTTC. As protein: CASSRGTGREQYF.